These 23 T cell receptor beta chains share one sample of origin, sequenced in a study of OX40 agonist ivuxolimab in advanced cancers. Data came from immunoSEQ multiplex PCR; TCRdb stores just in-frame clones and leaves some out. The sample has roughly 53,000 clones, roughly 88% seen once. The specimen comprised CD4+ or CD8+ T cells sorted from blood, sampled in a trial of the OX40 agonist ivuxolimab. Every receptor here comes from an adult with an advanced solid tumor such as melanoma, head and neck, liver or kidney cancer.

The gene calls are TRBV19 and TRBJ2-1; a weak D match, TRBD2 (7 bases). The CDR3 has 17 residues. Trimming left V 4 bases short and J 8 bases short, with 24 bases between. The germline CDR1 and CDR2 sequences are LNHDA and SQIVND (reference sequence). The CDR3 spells CASSSRMGGGSTDEQFF. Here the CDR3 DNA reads TGTGCCAGTAGTAGCCGCATGGGGGGCGGGAGTACGGATGAGCAGTTCTTC.

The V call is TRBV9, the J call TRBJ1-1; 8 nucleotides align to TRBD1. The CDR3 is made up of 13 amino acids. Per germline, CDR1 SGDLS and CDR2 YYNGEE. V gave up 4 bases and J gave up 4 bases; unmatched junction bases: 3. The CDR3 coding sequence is TGTGCCAGCAGCTTAACAGGGGGCACTGAAGCTTTCTTT. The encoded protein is CASSLTGGTEAFF. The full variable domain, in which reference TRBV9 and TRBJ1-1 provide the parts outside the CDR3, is DSGVTQTPKHLITATGQRVTLRCSPRSGDLSVYWYQQSLDQGLQFLIQYYNGEERAKGNILERFSAQQFPDLHSELNLSSLELGDSALYFCASSLTGGTEAFFGQGTRLTVV.

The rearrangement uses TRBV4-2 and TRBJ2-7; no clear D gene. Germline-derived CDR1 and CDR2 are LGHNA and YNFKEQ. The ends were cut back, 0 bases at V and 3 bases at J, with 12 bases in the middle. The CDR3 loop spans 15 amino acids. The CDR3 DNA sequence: TGTGCCAGCAGCCAAGATCTGAGCGAATACTACGAGCAGTACTTC. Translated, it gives CASSQDLSEYYEQYF.

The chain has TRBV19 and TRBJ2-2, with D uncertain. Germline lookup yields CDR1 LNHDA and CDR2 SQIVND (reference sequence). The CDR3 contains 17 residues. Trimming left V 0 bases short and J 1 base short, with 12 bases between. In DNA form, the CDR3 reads TGTGCCAGTAGTATAGATCGTCTCGCAGAGAACACCGGGGAGCTGTTTTTT. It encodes CASSIDRLAENTGELFF.

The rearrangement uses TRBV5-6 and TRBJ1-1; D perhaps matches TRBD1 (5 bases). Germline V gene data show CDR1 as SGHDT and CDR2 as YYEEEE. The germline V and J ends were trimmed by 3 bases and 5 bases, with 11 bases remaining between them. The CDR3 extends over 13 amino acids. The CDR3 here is CASSWGRGTEAFF. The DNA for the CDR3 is TGTGCCAGCAGCTGGGGCCGGGGGACTGAAGCTTTCTTT. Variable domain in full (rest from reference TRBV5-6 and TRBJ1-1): DAGVTQSPTHLIKTRGQQVTLRCSPKSGHDTVSWYQQALGQGPQFIFQYYEEEERQRGNFPDRFSGHQFPNYSSELNVNALLLGDSALYLCASSWGRGTEAFFGQGTRLTVV.

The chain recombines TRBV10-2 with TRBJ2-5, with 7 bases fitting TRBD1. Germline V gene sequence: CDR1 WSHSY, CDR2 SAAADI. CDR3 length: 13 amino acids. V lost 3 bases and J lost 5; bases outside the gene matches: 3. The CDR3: CASSEGGQETQYF. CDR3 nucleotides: TGCGCCAGCAGTGAAGGGGGCCAGGAGACCCAGTACTTC.

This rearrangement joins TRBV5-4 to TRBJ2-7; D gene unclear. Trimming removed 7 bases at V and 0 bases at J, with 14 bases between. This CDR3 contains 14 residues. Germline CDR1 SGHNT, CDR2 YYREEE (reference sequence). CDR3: CASSSAPSSYEQYF. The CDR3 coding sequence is TGTGCCAGCTCCAGTGCACCCAGCTCCTACGAGCAGTACTTC.

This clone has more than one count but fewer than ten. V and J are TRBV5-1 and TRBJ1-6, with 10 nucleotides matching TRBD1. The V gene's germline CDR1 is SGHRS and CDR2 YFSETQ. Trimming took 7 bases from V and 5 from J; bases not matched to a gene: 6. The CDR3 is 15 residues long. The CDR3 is CASCGTGAHNSPLHF. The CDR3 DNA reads TGCGCCAGCTGCGGGACAGGGGCCCATAATTCACCCCTCCACTTT.

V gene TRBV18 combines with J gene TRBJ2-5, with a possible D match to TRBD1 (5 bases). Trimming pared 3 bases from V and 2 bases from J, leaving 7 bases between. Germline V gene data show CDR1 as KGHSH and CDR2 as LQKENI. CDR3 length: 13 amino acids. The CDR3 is CASSPGPQETQYF. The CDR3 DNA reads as TGTGCCAGCTCACCGGGGCCTCAAGAGACCCAGTACTTC.

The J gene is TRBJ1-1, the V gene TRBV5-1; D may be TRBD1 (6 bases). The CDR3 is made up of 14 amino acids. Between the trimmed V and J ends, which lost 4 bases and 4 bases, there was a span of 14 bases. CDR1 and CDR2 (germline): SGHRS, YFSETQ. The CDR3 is CASSPDRGGTEAFF. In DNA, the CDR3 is TGCGCCAGCAGCCCGGACAGAGGGGGCACTGAAGCTTTCTTT.

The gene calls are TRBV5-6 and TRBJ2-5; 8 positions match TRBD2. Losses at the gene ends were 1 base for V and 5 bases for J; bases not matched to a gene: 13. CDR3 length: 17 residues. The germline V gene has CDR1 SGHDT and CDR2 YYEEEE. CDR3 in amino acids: CASSLPSGGVQAETQYF. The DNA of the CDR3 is TGTGCCAGCAGCTTGCCCAGCGGGGGTGTGCAGGCGGAGACCCAGTACTTC.

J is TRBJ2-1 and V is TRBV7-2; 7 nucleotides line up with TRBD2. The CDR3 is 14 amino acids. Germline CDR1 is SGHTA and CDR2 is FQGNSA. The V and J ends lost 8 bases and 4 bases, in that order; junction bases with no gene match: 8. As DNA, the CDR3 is TGTGCCAGCTGGGGCGGGAGAGGGTACAATGAGCAGTTCTTC. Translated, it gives CASWGGRGYNEQFF.

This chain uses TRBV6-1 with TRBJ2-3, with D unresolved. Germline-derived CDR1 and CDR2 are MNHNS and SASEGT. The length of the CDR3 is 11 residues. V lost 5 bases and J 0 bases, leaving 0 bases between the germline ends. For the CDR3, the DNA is TGTGCCAGCAGTAGCACAGATACGCAGTATTTT. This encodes CASSSTDTQYF.

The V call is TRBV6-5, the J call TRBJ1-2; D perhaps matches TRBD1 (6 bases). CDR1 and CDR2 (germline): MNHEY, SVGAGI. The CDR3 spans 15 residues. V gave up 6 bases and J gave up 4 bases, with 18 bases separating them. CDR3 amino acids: CASRARPGTPYGYTF. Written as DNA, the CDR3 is TGTGCCAGCAGGGCCCGCCCCGGGACACCCTATGGCTACACCTTC.

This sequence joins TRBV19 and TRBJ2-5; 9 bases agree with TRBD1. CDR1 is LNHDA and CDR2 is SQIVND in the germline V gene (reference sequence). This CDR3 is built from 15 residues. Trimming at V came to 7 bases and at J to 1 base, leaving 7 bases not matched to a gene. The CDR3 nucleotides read TGTGCCAGTACCAAAACACAGGGGGCCCAAGAGACCCAGTACTTC. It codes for CASTKTQGAQETQYF.

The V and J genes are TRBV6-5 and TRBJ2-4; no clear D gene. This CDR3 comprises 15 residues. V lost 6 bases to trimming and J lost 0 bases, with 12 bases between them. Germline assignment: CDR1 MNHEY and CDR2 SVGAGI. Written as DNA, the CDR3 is TGTGCCAGCAGCCCCCCCGGGCTAGCCAAAAACATTCAGTACTTC. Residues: CASSPPGLAKNIQYF.

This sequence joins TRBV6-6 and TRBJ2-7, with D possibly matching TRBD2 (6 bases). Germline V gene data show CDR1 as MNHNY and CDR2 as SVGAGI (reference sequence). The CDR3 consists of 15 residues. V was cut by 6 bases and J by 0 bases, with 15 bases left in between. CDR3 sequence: CASSPGAGFSYEQYV. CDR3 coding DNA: TGTGCCAGCAGCCCTGGGGCGGGGTTCTCCTACGAGCAGTACGTC.

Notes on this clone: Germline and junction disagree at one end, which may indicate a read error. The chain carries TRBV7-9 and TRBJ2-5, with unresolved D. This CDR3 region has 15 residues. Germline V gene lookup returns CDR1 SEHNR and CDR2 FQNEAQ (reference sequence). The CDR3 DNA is TGTGCCAGCAGCTTAGCCTCCGGGCCCCAAGGGACCCAGTACTTC. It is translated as CASSLASGPQGTQYF. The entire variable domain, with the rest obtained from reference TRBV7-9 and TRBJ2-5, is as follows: DTGVSQNPRHKITKRGQNVTFRCDPISEHNRLYWYRQTLGQGPEFLTYFQNEAQLEKSRLLSDRFSAERPKGSFSTLEIQRTEQGDSAMYLCASSLASGPQGTQYFGPGTRLLVL.

As DNA, the CDR3 is TGTGCCAGTAGTAGAAGGACGGGGAACACTGAAGCTTTCTTT. This gives the protein CASSRRTGNTEAFF. J is TRBJ1-1 and V is TRBV19, with D hard to call. CDR3 length: 14 residues. Trimming removed 4 bases at V and 1 base at J, with 10 bases between. The germline V gene encodes CDR1 LNHDA and CDR2 SQIVND (reference sequence).

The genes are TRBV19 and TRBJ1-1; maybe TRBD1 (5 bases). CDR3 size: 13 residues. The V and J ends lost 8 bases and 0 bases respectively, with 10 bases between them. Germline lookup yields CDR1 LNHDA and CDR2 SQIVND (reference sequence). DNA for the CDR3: TGTGCCAGTGGACGGGGGATGAACACTGAAGCTTTCTTT. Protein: CASGRGMNTEAFF.

The CDR3 bases are TGCGCCAGCAGGCCCAGGGTAGCGGGAGCACGACCCGGGGAGCTGTTTTTT. Translation: CASRPRVAGARPGELFF. The genes are TRBV5-1 and TRBJ2-2; TRBD2 matches at 9 bases. This CDR3 contains 17 residues. The V gene end was trimmed by 5 bases and the J gene end by 6 bases; junction bases not matched to a gene: 14. Germline V gives CDR1 SGHRS, CDR2 YFSETQ. The whole variable domain, remainder taken from reference TRBV5-1 and TRBJ2-2, is KAGVTQTPRYLIKTRGQQVTLSCSPISGHRSVSWYQQTPGQGLQFLFEYFSETQRNKGNFPGRFSGRQFSNSRSEMNVSTLELGDSALYLCASRPRVAGARPGELFFGEGSRLTVL.

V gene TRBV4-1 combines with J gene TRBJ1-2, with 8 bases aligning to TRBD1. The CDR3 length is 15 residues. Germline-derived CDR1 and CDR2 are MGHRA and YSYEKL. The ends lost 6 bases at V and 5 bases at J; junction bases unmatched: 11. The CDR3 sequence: CASSVNQGAQYGYTF. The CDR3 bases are TGCGCCAGCAGTGTGAATCAGGGGGCGCAGTATGGCTACACCTTC.

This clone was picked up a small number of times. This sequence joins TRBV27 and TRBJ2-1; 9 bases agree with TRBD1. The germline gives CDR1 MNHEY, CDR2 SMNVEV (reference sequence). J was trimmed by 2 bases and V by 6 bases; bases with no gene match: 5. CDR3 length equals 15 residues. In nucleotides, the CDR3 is TGTGCCAGCAGGCTATGGACAGGGGCCTACAATGAGCAGTTCTTC. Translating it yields CASRLWTGAYNEQFF.